This T cell receptor (beta chain) was observed in a study of regulatory T cells in long-lasting Graves disease. Study-level points and caveats: Persistent patients had more shared public clonotypes (2,741) than new patients (approximately 920). Persistent disease exhibited a predilection for TRBV28, TRBJ1-2 and TRBJ2-5.

This CDR3 region has 19 residues. Germline CDR1 is SGHTA and CDR2 is FQGNSA. V lost 5 bases, J lost 3 bases, and 12 bases stayed unmatched. The time point denotes: persistent/refractory GD, antithyroid drugs over 5 years with positive TRAb. TCR sequences were obtained from RNA taken from PBMCs. Recruitment took place at an endocrinology department in Xi'an, China. A word on this clonotype: Its specificity is not known. This may stem from a read error, because a much larger clone lies one nucleotide away.

To make TCR beta libraries, researchers used iRepertoire HTBI primers and Arm-PCR of CDR3 regions. TCRdb recomputed calls from the multiplex PCR reads with MiXCR, one row per CDR3 protein. The sample yields a few hundred thousand distinct CDR3 sequences, around a fifth seen once. This sequence was found in a female donor with Graves disease. Sequenced here: peripheral blood mononuclear cells (PBMCs), sampled when the disease was refractory, from a patient treated with antithyroid drugs. J is TRBJ2-2 and V is TRBV7-2; 13 bases are shared with TRBD2. In nucleotides, the CDR3 is TGTGCCAGCAGCACACGACGGGGACTAGCGGGGACAGACACCGGGGAGCTGTTTTTT. This encodes CASSTRRGLAGTDTGELFF. The variable domain in full, completed from reference TRBV7-2 and TRBJ2-2, reads GAGVSQSPSNKVTEKGKDVELRCDPISGHTALYWYRQSLGQGLEFLIYFQGNSAPDKSGLPSDRFSAERTGGSVSTLTIQRTQQEDSAVYLCASSTRRGLAGTDTGELFFGEGSRLTVL.